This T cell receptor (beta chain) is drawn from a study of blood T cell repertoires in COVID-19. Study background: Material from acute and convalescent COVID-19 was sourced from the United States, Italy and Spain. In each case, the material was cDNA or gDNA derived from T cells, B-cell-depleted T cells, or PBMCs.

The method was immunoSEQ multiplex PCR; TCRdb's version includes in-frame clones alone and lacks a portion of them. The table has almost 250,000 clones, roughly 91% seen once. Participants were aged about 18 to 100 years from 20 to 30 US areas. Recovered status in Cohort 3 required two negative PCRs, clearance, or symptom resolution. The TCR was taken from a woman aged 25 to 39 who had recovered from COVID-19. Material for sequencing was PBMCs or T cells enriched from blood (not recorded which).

For the CDR3, the DNA is TGCGCCAGCAGCCAATGGGACAGTTTCTCCTACGAGCAGTACTTC. This translates into CASSQWDSFSYEQYF. This chain links TRBV4-3 with TRBJ2-7; 7 nucleotides line up with TRBD1. Germline V gives CDR1 LGHNA, CDR2 YSLEER. With V trimmed by 2 bases and J by 0 bases, 4 bases remained unmatched. The CDR3 runs 15 residues.